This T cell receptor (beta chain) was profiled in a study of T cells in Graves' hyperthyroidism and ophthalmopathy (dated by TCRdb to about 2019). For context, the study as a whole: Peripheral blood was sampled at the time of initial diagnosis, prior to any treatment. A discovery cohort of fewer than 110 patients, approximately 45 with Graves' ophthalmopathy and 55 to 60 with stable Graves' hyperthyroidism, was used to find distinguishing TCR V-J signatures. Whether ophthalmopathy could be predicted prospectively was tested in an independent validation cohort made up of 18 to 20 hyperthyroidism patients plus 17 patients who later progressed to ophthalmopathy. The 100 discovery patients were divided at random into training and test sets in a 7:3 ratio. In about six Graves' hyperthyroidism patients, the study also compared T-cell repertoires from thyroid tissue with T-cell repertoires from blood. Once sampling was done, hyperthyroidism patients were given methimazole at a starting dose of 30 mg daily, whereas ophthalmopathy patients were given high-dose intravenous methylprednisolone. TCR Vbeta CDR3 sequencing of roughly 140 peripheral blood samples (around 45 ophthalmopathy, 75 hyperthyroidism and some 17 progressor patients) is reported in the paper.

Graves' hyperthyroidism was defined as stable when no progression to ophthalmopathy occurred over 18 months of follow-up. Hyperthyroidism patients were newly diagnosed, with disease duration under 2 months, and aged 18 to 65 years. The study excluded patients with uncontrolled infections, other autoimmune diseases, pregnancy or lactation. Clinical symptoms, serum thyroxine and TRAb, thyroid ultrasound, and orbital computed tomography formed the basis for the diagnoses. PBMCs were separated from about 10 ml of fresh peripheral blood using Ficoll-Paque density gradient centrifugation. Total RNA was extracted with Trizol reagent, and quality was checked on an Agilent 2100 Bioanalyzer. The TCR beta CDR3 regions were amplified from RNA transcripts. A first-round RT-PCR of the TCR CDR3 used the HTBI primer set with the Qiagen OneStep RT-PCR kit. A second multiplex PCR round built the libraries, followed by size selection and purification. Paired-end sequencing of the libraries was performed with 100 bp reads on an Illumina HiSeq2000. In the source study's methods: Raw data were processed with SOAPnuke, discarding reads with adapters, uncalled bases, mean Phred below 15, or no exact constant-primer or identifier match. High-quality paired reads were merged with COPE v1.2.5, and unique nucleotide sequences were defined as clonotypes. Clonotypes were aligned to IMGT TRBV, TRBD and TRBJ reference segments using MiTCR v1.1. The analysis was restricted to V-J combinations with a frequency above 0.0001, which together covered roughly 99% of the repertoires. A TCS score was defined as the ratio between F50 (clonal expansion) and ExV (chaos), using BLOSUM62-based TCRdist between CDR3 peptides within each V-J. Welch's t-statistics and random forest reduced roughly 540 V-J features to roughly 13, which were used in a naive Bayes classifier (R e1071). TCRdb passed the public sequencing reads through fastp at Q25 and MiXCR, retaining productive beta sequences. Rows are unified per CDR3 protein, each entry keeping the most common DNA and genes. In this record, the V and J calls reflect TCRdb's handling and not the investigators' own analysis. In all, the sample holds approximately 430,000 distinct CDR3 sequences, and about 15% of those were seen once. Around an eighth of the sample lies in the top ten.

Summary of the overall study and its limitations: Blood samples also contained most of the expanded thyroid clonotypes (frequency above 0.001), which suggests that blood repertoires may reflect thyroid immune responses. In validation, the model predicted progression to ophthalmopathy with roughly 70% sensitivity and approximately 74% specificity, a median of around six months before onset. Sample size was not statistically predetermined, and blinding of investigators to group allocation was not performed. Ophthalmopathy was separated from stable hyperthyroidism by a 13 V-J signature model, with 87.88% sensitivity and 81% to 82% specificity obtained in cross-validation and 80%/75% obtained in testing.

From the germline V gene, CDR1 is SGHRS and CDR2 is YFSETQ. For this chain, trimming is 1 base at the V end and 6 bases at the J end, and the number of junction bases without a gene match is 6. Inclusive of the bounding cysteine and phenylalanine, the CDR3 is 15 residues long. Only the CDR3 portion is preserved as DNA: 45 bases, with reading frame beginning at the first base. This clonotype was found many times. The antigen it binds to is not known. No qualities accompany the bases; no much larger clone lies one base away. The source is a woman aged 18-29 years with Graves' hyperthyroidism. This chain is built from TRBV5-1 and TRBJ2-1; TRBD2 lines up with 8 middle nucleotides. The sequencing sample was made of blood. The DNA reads TGCGCCAGCAGCTTGCCCGGGACTAGTCTCAATGAGCAGTTCTTC. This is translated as CASSLPGTSLNEQFF.